The clone carrying this T cell receptor (beta chain) has more than one count but fewer than ten. Antigen: not known. These data originate in a study of CD8 T cells in ankylosing spondylitis. Broader study findings: Disease-associated clonotypes exhibited CD8+ identity and were relatively infrequent in peripheral blood. It was reported that disease-linked clones were significantly enriched in matched ankylosing spondylitis synovial fluid. Prior literature has documented some motif variants in synovial fluid and blood from reactive arthritis.

The authors made TCR beta libraries by quantitative 5'-RACE with molecular barcodes. TCRdb re-derived calls from the 5' RACE reads in MiXCR, one entry per CDR3 protein. The sample has about 160,000 distinct CDR3 sequences, around 19% seen once. The CDR3 is 11 residues long. V lost 1 base to trimming and J lost 5 bases, with 3 bases between them. CDR1 and CDR2 from the germline V gene are SEHNR and FQNEAQ (reference sequence). The rearrangement joins TRBV7-9 to TRBJ2-7; no firm D call. The TCR was taken from a male donor with ankylosing spondylitis or in good health (not recorded which). The sequencing sample was made of blood, either unsorted or a sorted T cell fraction (not recorded which). CDR3 sequence (DNA): TGTGCCAGCAGCTTAGACCACGAGCAGTACTTC. It is translated as CASSLDHEQYF.